This T cell receptor (beta chain) was recovered during a study of identical twins. The V segment lost 0 bases and the J segment 0 bases; nucleotides outside the gene matches: 13. CDR3 size: 20 residues. The germline V gene has CDR1 SGDLS and CDR2 YYNGEE. TCRdb reanalysed the 5' RACE reads using MiXCR and keeps one entry per CDR3 protein. The sample shows about 490,000 distinct CDR3 sequences, roughly 15% of them seen only once. The same data also contributed to another study, on yellow fever vaccine responses in identical twins.

The sequence came from a young woman in good health. This chain joins TRBV9 and TRBJ2-3; 10 bases are shared with TRBD2. Sequenced input: CD4+ T cells sorted from blood. CDR3 in DNA: TGTGCCAGCAGCGTAGCGGCTAGCGGGAGCCTCCACCTAAGCACAGATACGCAGTATTTT. Translation gives CASSVAASGSLHLSTDTQYF.